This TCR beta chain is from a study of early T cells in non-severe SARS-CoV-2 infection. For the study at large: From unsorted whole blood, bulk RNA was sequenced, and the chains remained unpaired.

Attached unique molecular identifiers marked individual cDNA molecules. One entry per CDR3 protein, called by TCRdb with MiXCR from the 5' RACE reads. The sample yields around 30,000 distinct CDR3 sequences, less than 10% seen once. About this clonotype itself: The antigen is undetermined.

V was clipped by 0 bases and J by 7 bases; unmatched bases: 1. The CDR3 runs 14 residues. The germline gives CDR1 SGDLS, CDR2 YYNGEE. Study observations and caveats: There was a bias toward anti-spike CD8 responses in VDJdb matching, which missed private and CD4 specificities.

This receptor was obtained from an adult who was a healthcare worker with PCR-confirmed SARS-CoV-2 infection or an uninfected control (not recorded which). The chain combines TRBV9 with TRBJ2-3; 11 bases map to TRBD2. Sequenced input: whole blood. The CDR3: CASSVASGGYTQYF. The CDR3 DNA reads TGTGCCAGCAGCGTAGCTAGCGGGGGGTATACGCAGTATTTT.